The 27 T cell receptor beta chains below all came from one sample that was sequenced in a study of T cells in Graves' hyperthyroidism and ophthalmopathy. TCR beta CDR3 regions were amplified from RNA. The TCR CDR3 first-round RT-PCR relied on the HTBI primer set. TCRdb recomputed calls from the multiplex PCR reads with MiXCR, one row per CDR3 protein. This table has around 760,000 distinct CDR3 sequences, over 35% appearing once. Sample: blood. The receptors come from a middle-aged woman with Graves' hyperthyroidism.

This clonotype was detected ten times or more. For the CDR3, the DNA is TGCAGTGCTCATGAACCTGTGGGGGATGGCTACACCTTC. Translated, it gives CSAHEPVGDGYTF. The chain has TRBV20-1 and TRBJ1-2, with a weak D call TRBD1 (5 bases). V was pared by 5 bases and J by 6 bases, with 16 bases between. In germline, CDR1 is DFQATT, CDR2 SNEGSKA (reference sequence). This CDR3 has 13 residues.

The chain combines TRBV6-2 or TRBV6-3 with TRBJ1-2; D ambiguous. Germline loops: CDR1 MNHEY, CDR2 SVGEGT. The CDR3 has 18 amino acids. V was cut by 2 bases and J by 2 bases, with 21 bases left in between. The CDR3 region has the DNA TGTGCCAGCAGTTACACTCACCCAATTAACGGGTTCAACTATGGCTACACCTTC. Translation: CASSYTHPINGFNYGYTF.

There are many counts of this clonotype. The J gene is TRBJ1-1, the V gene TRBV2; D not resolved. Germline CDR1 reads SNHLY; CDR2 reads FYNNEI. This CDR3 is built from 14 residues. The V end was cut by 9 bases, the J end by 5 bases, with 19 bases between. The CDR3 DNA reads as TGTGCCAGTTCCCCCTTCGGCGCGGGGACTGAAGCTTTCTTT. Residues: CASSPFGAGTEAFF.

The chain employs TRBV5-8 and TRBJ1-1; 7 bases align to TRBD1. CDR3 length: 16 amino acids. CDR1 is SGHTS, CDR2 YDEGEE, per germline. Unmatched junction bases numbered 5, after V lost 0 bases and J lost 0 bases. The CDR3 region is CASSLGRDSLNTEAFF. The CDR3 coding sequence is TGTGCCAGCAGCTTGGGACGGGACAGCTTGAACACTGAAGCTTTCTTT.

This clonotype has only a few counts. This chain joins TRBV5-1 and TRBJ2-7; D unresolved. The CDR3 loop spans 14 amino acids. In germline, CDR1 is SGHRS, CDR2 YFSETQ. Trimming cost V 0 bases and J 3 bases, with 10 bases left between them. The CDR3 coding sequence is TGCGCCAGCAGCTTGGTGTCGTCGGACTACGAGCAGTACTTC. Encoded protein: CASSLVSSDYEQYF.

About this clonotype itself: A much larger clone sits a single nucleotide away, making a read error possible. This rearrangement joins TRBV29-1 to TRBJ1-1, with D possibly TRBD1 on 5 matching bases. Germline loops: CDR1 SQVTM, CDR2 ANQGSEA. The CDR3 consists of 15 residues. V was trimmed by 7 bases and J by 0 bases, leaving 18 bases between them. The CDR3 DNA reads TGCAGCGGTGACGACCGACAGTTCATGAACACTGAAGCTTTCTTT. Amino acids: CSGDDRQFMNTEAFF. Looking up the rest from reference TRBV29-1 and TRBJ1-1 gives the full variable domain: SAVISQKPSRDICQRGTSLTIQCQVDSQVTMMFWYRQQPGQSLTLIATANQGSEATYESGFVIDKFPISRPNLTFSTLTVSNMSPEDSSIYLCSGDDRQFMNTEAFFGQGTRLTVV.

With respect to this clonotype: The CDR3 does not end in the conserved phenylalanine or tryptophan, so this is likely a read error. V and J are TRBV20-1 and TRBJ2-7, with 7 bases aligning to TRBD2. Germline CDR1 DFQATT, CDR2 SNEGSKA (reference sequence). The CDR3 is 13 residues long. The V and J ends lost 5 bases and 4 bases, in that order; junction bases with no gene match: 8. CDR3 coding DNA: TGCAGTGCTCGAAGGGCGGGGGAATACGAGCAGTACCTC. Protein: CSARRAGEYEQYL.

A few counts support this clonotype. The J gene is TRBJ1-1, the V gene TRBV29-1, with D possibly TRBD1 on 6 matching bases. Germline V gene sequence: CDR1 SQVTM, CDR2 ANQGSEA. V lost 8 bases and J lost 11, with 18 bases in between. The CDR3 totals 11 residues. CDR3 in amino acids: CSLSKGDSAFF. The CDR3 DNA reads as TGCAGCCTGTCGAAGGGGGATTCGGCTTTCTTT.

This clonotype was found many times. The genes are TRBV7-2 and TRBJ1-6; TRBD1 is a possible D gene (6 bases). V was cut by 5 bases and J by 6 bases, with 14 bases left in between. This CDR3 has 15 amino acids. Looked up from germline, CDR1 is SGHTA and CDR2 is FQGNSA. CDR3 sequence: CASSQTDRFNSPLHF. The CDR3 DNA reads TGTGCCAGCAGCCAAACCGACAGGTTTAATTCACCCCTCCACTTT.

This clonotype showed up many times. This sequence joins TRBV7-2 and TRBJ2-7, with TRBD1 matching over 9 bases. The CDR3 has 15 residues. CDR1 and CDR2 from the germline V gene are SGHTA and FQGNSA. J was trimmed by 1 base and V by 5 bases; bases with no gene match: 6. The CDR3 DNA follows: TGTGCCAGCAGCCCTGGGACAGGGATTTCCTACGAGCAGTACTTC. This encodes CASSPGTGISYEQYF.

This clonotype was seen ten or more times. The chain carries TRBV6-2 or TRBV6-3 and TRBJ1-1, with D unclear. The germline V gene has CDR1 MNHEY and CDR2 SVGEGT. V was shortened by 6 bases and J by 5 bases, with 16 bases between the two germline ends. The CDR3 is 14 amino acids. DNA of the CDR3: TGTGCCAGCAGCCCCCCGAATGGGATTACTGAAGCTTTCTTT. This gives the protein CASSPPNGITEAFF.

The rearrangement links TRBV29-1 to TRBJ2-3; no definite D call. The length of the CDR3 is 14 residues. CDR1 is SQVTM, CDR2 ANQGSEA, per germline. The V end lost 6 bases, the J end lost 3 bases, and 16 bases lay between the germline ends. The CDR3 DNA sequence: TGCAGCGTGGCCGGGCCCACGGCGACAGATACGCAGTATTTT. Its protein is CSVAGPTATDTQYF.

V is TRBV2 and J is TRBJ2-1; a weak D match, TRBD2 (6 bases). V lost 6 bases and J lost 10, with 16 bases in between. This CDR3 has 13 amino acids. Germline assignment: CDR1 SNHLY and CDR2 FYNNEI. CDR3 in amino acids: CASRVLAAVEQFF. The CDR3 nucleotides read TGTGCCAGCAGGGTACTAGCTGCAGTAGAGCAGTTCTTC. The variable domain in full, with the rest retrieved from reference TRBV2 and TRBJ2-1, is EPEVTQTPSHQVTQMGQEVILRCVPISNHLYFYWYRQILGQKVEFLVSFYNNEISEKSEIFDDQFSVERPDGSNFTLKIRSTKLEDSAMYFCASRVLAAVEQFFGPGTRLTVL.

This clonotype was found once. The chain uses TRBV7-2 and TRBJ2-7; TRBD1 matches at 11 bases. The germline V gene has CDR1 SGHTA and CDR2 FQGNSA. This CDR3 spans 16 amino acids. After removal of 4 bases from V and 2 bases from J, the junction contained 7 bases not matched to a gene. CDR3 residues: CASSYRGQGDPYEQYF. CDR3 nucleotide sequence: TGTGCCAGCAGCTACCGGGGACAGGGGGACCCCTACGAGCAGTACTTC. Full variable domain (missing parts from reference TRBV7-2 and TRBJ2-7): GAGVSQSPSNKVTEKGKDVELRCDPISGHTALYWYRQSLGQGLEFLIYFQGNSAPDKSGLPSDRFSAERTGGSVSTLTIQRTQQEDSAVYLCASSYRGQGDPYEQYFGPGTRLTVT.

The chain combines TRBV2 with TRBJ1-2; TRBD1 might be the D (6 bases). V dropped 5 bases and J dropped 5 bases, with 18 bases sitting between them. Germline values: CDR1 SNHLY, CDR2 FYNNEI. The CDR3 sequence is 15 residues long. CDR3 sequence reads: CASSLSGTIEYGYTF. The CDR3 DNA is TGTGCCAGCAGTTTATCGGGGACAATTGAATATGGCTACACCTTC. Based on the CDR3 plus reference TRBV2 and TRBJ1-2, the full variable domain is EPEVTQTPSHQVTQMGQEVILRCVPISNHLYFYWYRQILGQKVEFLVSFYNNEISEKSEIFDDQFSVERPDGSNFTLKIRSTKLEDSAMYFCASSLSGTIEYGYTFGSGTRLTVV.

This clonotype appeared a few times. The J gene is TRBJ1-1, the V gene TRBV7-2; 8 bases match TRBD1. The CDR3 totals 15 residues. Germline V lookup: CDR1 SGHTA, CDR2 FQGNSA. The V and J ends lost 5 bases and 1 base, in that order; junction bases with no gene match: 6. As DNA, the CDR3 is TGTGCCAGCAGCCAAGGACAGGGTTCGAACACTGAAGCTTTCTTT. Residues: CASSQGQGSNTEAFF.

The table lists this clonotype with many counts. The J gene is TRBJ1-5, the V gene TRBV13; TRBD1 might be the D (6 bases). Germline V gives CDR1 PRHDT, CDR2 FYEKMQ (reference sequence). CDR3 length: 16 amino acids. Trimming pared 0 bases from V and 3 bases from J, leaving 12 bases between. CDR3 protein: CASSLGLNRDNQPQHF. Here the CDR3 DNA reads TGTGCCAGCAGCTTAGGCTTAAACAGGGACAATCAGCCCCAGCATTTT.

This clonotype has just a few counts. The chain employs TRBV7-2 and TRBJ2-2; D is uncertain. The CDR3 consists of 13 residues. V was trimmed by 3 bases and J by 7 bases, leaving 9 bases between them. Germline CDR1 and CDR2: SGHTA and FQGNSA. The CDR3 reads CASSLVGYGELFF. DNA of the CDR3: TGTGCCAGCAGCTTGGTGGGGTACGGGGAGCTGTTTTTT.

The chain uses TRBV29-1 and TRBJ1-2; TRBD1 aligns across 9 bases. The CDR3 is 15 residues long. V lost 3 bases, J lost 2 bases, and 7 bases stayed unmatched. The germline gives CDR1 SQVTM, CDR2 ANQGSEA. The CDR3 is CSVEDGQGPNYGYTF. DNA of the CDR3: TGCAGCGTTGAGGACGGACAGGGGCCGAACTATGGCTACACCTTC.

The CDR3 is CASSLGGSGGAVQYF. Written as DNA, the CDR3 is TGTGCCAGCAGCTTAGGGGGTAGCGGGGGGGCTGTGCAGTACTTC. The chain is built from TRBV7-2 and TRBJ2-7; TRBD2 aligns across 11 bases. The length of the CDR3 is 15 residues. Trimming at V came to 1 base and at J to 9 bases, leaving 8 bases not matched to a gene. CDR1 and CDR2 (germline): SGHTA, FQGNSA.

This clonotype was detected only a few times. An end of the junction differs from the germline gene, which may be a read error. Here the CDR3 reads CASSAPLGGQGTPKYGYTF. CDR3 bases: TGTGCCAGCAGCGCCCCCCTGGGGGGACAGGGGACCCCTAAGTATGGCTACACCTTC. This chain uses TRBV7-9 with TRBJ1-2; 10 bases align to TRBD1. The CDR3 has 19 residues. Looked up from germline, CDR1 is SEHNR and CDR2 is FQNEAQ (reference sequence).

In the case of this clonotype: This clone may be a read error of a much larger clone one base away. V gene TRBV10-3 combines with J gene TRBJ2-7, with D perhaps TRBD1 (7 bases). The germline V gene encodes CDR1 ENHRY and CDR2 SYGVKD. The CDR3 loop spans 16 amino acids. V lost 7 bases and J lost 4, with 23 bases in between. CDR3 bases: TGTGCCATCAATCCGACCAGGGCCCAGGGGGGATACGAGCAGTACTTC. Protein product: CAINPTRAQGGYEQYF.

This clonotype occurred many times. This chain connects TRBV7-2 to TRBJ2-7; D is possibly TRBD1 (6 bases). V lost 5 bases and J lost 3, with 11 bases in between. The CDR3 contains 13 residues. Germline loops: CDR1 SGHTA, CDR2 FQGNSA. CDR3 in amino acids: CASSADSNYEQYF. In DNA, the CDR3 is TGTGCCAGCAGCGCGGACAGTAACTACGAGCAGTACTTC.

Ten or more counts support this clonotype. The gene calls are TRBV13 and TRBJ2-6; a possible D gene is TRBD2 (6 bases). The CDR3 spans 15 residues. Trimming removed 6 bases at V and 11 bases at J, with 20 bases between. Germline V CDR1 and CDR2: PRHDT, FYEKMQ (reference sequence). Here the CDR3 DNA reads TGTGCCAGCAGATTCAGACGGGAGATACCCCACGTCCTGACTTTC. Its protein is CASRFRREIPHVLTF.

This clonotype was picked up many times. This chain links TRBV2 with TRBJ2-7; D perhaps matches TRBD2 (6 bases). Per the germline V gene, CDR1 is SNHLY and CDR2 is FYNNEI. This CDR3 region has 15 residues. V gave up 4 bases and J gave up 4 bases, with 17 bases separating them. CDR3: CASSVGGSSEYEQYF. As DNA, the CDR3 is TGTGCCAGCAGTGTTGGAGGGAGTTCCGAGTACGAGCAGTACTTC.

This clonotype has at least ten counts. J is TRBJ1-6 and V is TRBV10-3; D remains ambiguous. V was pared by 3 bases and J by 5 bases, with 11 bases between. Germline V gene sequence: CDR1 ENHRY, CDR2 SYGVKD. The CDR3 contains 15 residues. CDR3 protein: CAISEEGVDNSPLHF. In nucleotides, the CDR3 is TGTGCCATCAGTGAAGAGGGAGTGGATAATTCACCCCTCCACTTT.

This chain uses TRBV5-1 with TRBJ1-1; D might be TRBD1 (6 bases). Per germline, CDR1 SGHRS and CDR2 YFSETQ. The V gene lost 4 bases and the J gene lost 1 base, with 14 bases spanning the gap. The CDR3 has 15 residues. The CDR3 region is CASSVRGGGNTEAFF. The CDR3 region has the DNA TGCGCCAGCAGCGTCCGGGGAGGGGGGAACACTGAAGCTTTCTTT.